This is a list of T cell receptor beta chains from one sample in a study of T cells in localized non-small cell lung cancer. TCRdb's table, derived via immunoSEQ multiplex PCR, lists solely in-frame clones and lacks some. The sample yields about 75,000 clones, around 81% seen once. The sample here was peripheral blood, taken before any cancer treatment. The receptors here all came from an older female donor with stage I lung adenocarcinoma. Each CDR3 is given with its conserved first and last residue. D genes are given only for firm matches. Some rows mark clone size as missing; the rest say once, few, many or name a class of expanded clone.

V gene	clone size	J gene	D gene	CDR3 protein	CDR3 DNA
TRBV28	once	TRBJ1-2	TRBD1	CASSRLTGAYGGGYTF	TGTGCCAGCAGCCGGCTCACAGGGGCGTATGGGGGTGGCTACACCTTC
TRBV9	-	TRBJ1-2	-	CASSPGQAEWYGYTF	TGTGCCAGCAGCCCTGGGCAGGCGGAATGGTATGGCTACACCTTC
TRBV7-2	-	TRBJ2-3	-	CASSSAPHPTDTQYF	TGTGCCAGCAGCTCAGCTCCCCACCCAACGGATACGCAGTATTTT
TRBV28	few	TRBJ2-7	TRBD2	CAIKTGLAGLNYEQYF	TGTGCCATAAAGACGGGGCTAGCGGGACTTAATTACGAGCAGTACTTC
TRBV4-2	-	TRBJ1-5	-	CASSQDPHNQPQHF	TGTGCCAGCAGCCAAGACCCCCACAATCAGCCCCAGCATTTT
TRBV5-4	-	TRBJ1-1	-	CASSLARSPNTEAFF	TGTGCCAGCAGCTTGGCGAGGAGCCCGAACACTGAAGCTTTCTTT
TRBV14	-	TRBJ2-4	-	CASSQGTARAKNIQYF	TGTGCCAGCAGCCAAGGGACTGCTAGAGCCAAAAACATTCAGTACTTC
TRBV4-2	-	TRBJ2-3	-	CASSPTLIVTDTQYF	TGTGCCAGCAGCCCAACATTAATAGTCACAGATACGCAGTATTTT
TRBV6-5	-	TRBJ2-1	-	CASSDRGSYNEQFF	TGTGCCAGCAGCGATCGGGGGTCCTACAATGAGCAGTTCTTC
TRBV29-1	-	TRBJ2-4	-	CSVWVAKNIQYF	TGCAGCGTTTGGGTGGCCAAAAACATTCAGTACTTC
TRBV15	-	TRBJ1-2	-	CATSRGGATNYGYTF	TGTGCCACCAGCAGAGGAGGGGCGACTAACTATGGCTACACCTTC
TRBV7-2	-	TRBJ2-7	TRBD1	CASSSVLNRGLLSYEQYF	TGTGCCAGCAGCTCGGTCCTTAACAGGGGGCTACTATCCTACGAGCAGTACTTC
TRBV4-1	-	TRBJ1-3	-	CASSQLTGSLENTIYF	TGCGCCAGCAGCCAATTGACAGGATCCTTAGAAAACACCATATATTTT
TRBV7-8	-	TRBJ2-5	TRBD2	CASSLPTSGRAKETQYF	TGTGCCAGCAGCCTACCGACTAGCGGGAGGGCCAAAGAGACCCAGTACTTC
TRBV7-9	-	TRBJ1-1	-	CASSFTPDTEAFF	TGTGCCAGCAGCTTTACCCCAGACACTGAAGCTTTCTTT
TRBV6-5	-	TRBJ1-1	TRBD1	CASRRTGMNTEAFF	TGTGCCAGCAGAAGGACAGGGATGAACACTGAAGCTTTCTTT
TRBV10-3	-	TRBJ2-3	-	CAISVGSTDTQYF	TGTGCCATCAGTGTCGGGAGCACAGATACGCAGTATTTT
TRBV15	-	TRBJ1-1	-	CATSSAFGGLNTEAFF	TGTGCCACCAGCAGTGCCTTTGGGGGTCTGAACACTGAAGCTTTCTTT
TRBV6-1	-	TRBJ1-6	-	CASSGRESPLHF	TGTGCCAGCAGTGGCCGGGAGTCACCCCTCCACTTT
TRBV6-1	medium-sized	TRBJ2-3	-	CASSEDLGPAGADTQYF	TGTGCCAGCAGTGAAGACTTGGGCCCAGCAGGCGCAGATACGCAGTATTTT
TRBV9	few	TRBJ2-2	TRBD2	CASSSRGLAGVGELFF	TGTGCCAGCAGCTCAAGAGGCCTAGCGGGAGTCGGGGAGCTGTTTTTT
TRBV15	-	TRBJ2-5	-	CATSRDPGLETQYF	TGTGCCACCAGCAGAGATCCTGGACTAGAGACCCAGTACTTC
TRBV5-4	-	TRBJ2-5	TRBD1	CASSSGTGGGETQYF	TGTGCCAGCAGCTCCGGGACAGGGGGAGGGGAGACCCAGTACTTC
TRBV28	-	TRBJ1-1	-	CASSQGRNTEAFF	TGTGCCAGCAGTCAAGGTCGGAACACTGAAGCTTTCTTT
TRBV5-6	-	TRBJ1-1	-	CASSFRPKEAFF	TGTGCCAGCAGCTTCCGTCCGAAGGAAGCTTTCTTT
TRBV9	-	TRBJ2-6	-	CASSPLRAGANVLTF	TGTGCCAGCAGCCCCCTGAGGGCTGGGGCCAACGTCCTGACTTTC
TRBV28	few	TRBJ1-5	-	CASRGVYQPQHF	TGTGCCAGCAGGGGGGTATACCAGCCCCAGCATTTT
TRBV7-2	few	TRBJ1-2	TRBD1	CASSLGTGATYGYTF	TGTGCCAGCAGCCTCGGGACAGGGGCTACCTATGGCTACACCTTC
TRBV29-1	-	TRBJ2-7	-	CSAGHIYEQYF	TGCAGCGCTGGACACATCTACGAGCAGTACTTC
TRBV2	-	TRBJ1-5	-	CASTGQGANQPQHF	TGTGCCAGCACGGGACAAGGGGCCAATCAGCCCCAGCATTTT
TRBV5-4	-	TRBJ1-5	-	CASSLANNQPQHF	TGTGCCAGCAGCTTGGCTAACAATCAGCCCCAGCATTTT
TRBV19	-	TRBJ1-4	TRBD1	CASSADRRTNEKLFF	TGTGCCAGTAGTGCGGACAGGCGCACTAATGAAAAACTGTTTTTT
TRBV18	-	TRBJ1-1	-	CASSDWQGFMNTEAFF	TGTGCCAGCTCAGATTGGCAGGGGTTCATGAACACTGAAGCTTTCTTT
TRBV19	-	TRBJ2-3	TRBD2	CASKDSGRSDTQYF	TGTGCCAGTAAGGATAGCGGGAGGTCTGATACGCAGTATTTT
TRBV10-3	-	TRBJ1-1	-	CATAMNTEAFF	TGTGCCACCGCCATGAACACTGAAGCTTTCTTT
TRBV28	-	TRBJ2-1	TRBD2	CASTPLGGSGRASSYNEQFF	TGTGCCAGCACGCCCCTCGGTGGTAGCGGGAGGGCCAGCTCCTACAATGAGCAGTTCTTC
TRBV9	-	TRBJ2-7	TRBD1	CASGIPGGEQYF	TGTGCCAGCGGGATTCCAGGGGGCGAGCAGTACTTC
TRBV9	once	TRBJ1-3	TRBD1	CASSVDRVGNTIYF	TGTGCCAGCAGCGTTGACAGGGTAGGAAACACCATATATTTT
TRBV5-1	-	TRBJ1-1	-	CASSFGTLGSTEAFF	TGCGCCAGCAGCTTTGGCACCCTCGGGAGCACTGAAGCTTTCTTT
TRBV11-3	-	TRBJ1-3	TRBD1	CASAKGQGSGNTIYF	TGTGCCAGCGCAAAGGGACAGGGGTCTGGAAACACCATATATTTT
TRBV21-1	-	TRBJ2-7	-	CASSKGYGYEQYF	TGTGCCAGCAGCAAAGGATACGGTTACGAGCAGTACTTC
TRBV6-6	few	TRBJ2-5	TRBD1	CASSSRDRGAKTQYF	TGTGCCAGCAGTTCTCGGGACAGGGGGGCAAAGACCCAGTACTTC
TRBV18	-	TRBJ2-7	-	CASSPQRTDEQYF	TGTGCCAGCTCACCACAGCGGACGGACGAGCAGTACTTC